This paragraph covers one T cell receptor beta chain sequence. As yet, its antigen is unknown. The sample originates from a study of chemoradiotherapy in HPV16-positive cancers. Whole-study findings and limits: In HPV16-positive patients, HPV-responsive T-cell expansion tracked better recurrence-free survival.

The table came from immunoSEQ multiplex PCR; TCRdb's copy has only in-frame clones and leaves some out. This table has fewer than 4,500 clones, approximately 79% appearing once. Germline V gene data show CDR1 as LNHDA and CDR2 as SQIVND (reference sequence). V lost 5 bases, J lost 8 bases, and 6 bases stayed unmatched. The CDR3 loop spans 14 amino acids. Repeated repertoire sampling spanned the course of chemoradiotherapy. This rearrangement joins TRBV19 to TRBJ1-4; 9 bases are a match to TRBD1. The source was tumor tissue, collected from a patient who underwent chemoradiotherapy. The sequence came from a human donor with HPV-associated anogenital cancer. CDR3 loop: CASSLRTGEEKLFF. DNA for the CDR3: TGTGCCAGTAGTCTACGGACAGGGGAGGAAAAACTGTTTTTT.